Included here is one T cell receptor (beta chain) sequence, with context. Its antigen is undetermined. Produced via immunoSEQ multiplex PCR; TCRdb's table is partial and in-frame only. The sample lists about 150,000 clones; approximately 90% were seen once. The data stem from a study of cytomegalovirus exposure and HLA in healthy donors. Overall study context: Later analysis reported that the approximately 110 validation repertoires shared the platform of the approximately 670 first-cohort repertoires.

Study outcomes and limitations: There were some public TCRs occurring in many donors, but most TCR sequences were rare.

The V end was cut by 4 bases, the J end by 1 base, with 14 bases between. The CDR3 spans 15 residues. CDR1 and CDR2 (germline): MNHNS, SASEGT. The sequence came from a man aged 18 to 29 in good health and CMV-seronegative. V is TRBV6-1 and J is TRBJ2-7; D might be TRBD1 (5 bases). Sequencing used PBMCs. DNA for the CDR3: TGTGCCAGCAGTGTCGTCAGGGTACTTTCCTACGAGCAGTACGTC. Translation gives CASSVVRVLSYEQYV.